Listed here is a single T cell receptor beta chain. The data are from a study of blood T cells in healthy people across ages. The authors ran a second PCR of roughly 7 to 11 cycles using a sample-barcoded 5' primer and a J-beta primer mix. One entry per CDR3 protein results from TCRdb running MiXCR on the 5' RACE reads. This table holds 730,000 or so distinct CDR3 sequences, over 40% found once. The CDR3 sequence is 16 residues long. Trimming removed 0 bases from V and 0 bases from J, with 9 bases in between. The V gene's germline CDR1 is MGHRA and CDR2 YSYEKL. The origin of this receptor is a man older than 75 in good health. Material: blood. This chain uses TRBV4-1 with TRBJ2-1; D call uncertain. CDR3 sequence: CASSQDDRSSYNEQFF. CDR3 DNA sequence: TGCGCCAGCAGCCAAGATGACCGAAGCTCCTACAATGAGCAGTTCTTC.